The 26 T cell receptor beta chains below all came from one sample that was sequenced in a study of T cell changes during pregnancy in multiple sclerosis. Only in-frame clones appear in the TCRdb table, and some are missing; sequencing was by immunoSEQ multiplex PCR. The sample shows about 75,000 clones, 94% of them seen only once. Sequenced material: CD4+ T cells from peripheral blood mononuclear cells, taken after pregnancy. Receptors originate from a female donor with multiple sclerosis, enrolled in a pregnancy study.

This chain joins TRBV19 and TRBJ2-6; TRBD1 matches 8 bases. V shed 7 bases and J 3 bases; nucleotides not matched to a gene: 11. Germline CDR1 and CDR2: LNHDA and SQIVND (reference sequence). The CDR3 runs to 17 residues. The CDR3, as DNA: TGTGCCAGTACTAGAATTCTGACAGGGGTTGGGGCCAACGTCCTGACTTTC. This translates into CASTRILTGVGANVLTF.

The chain couples TRBV5-1 to TRBJ2-1; the D gene is possibly TRBD1 (5 bases). Germline V lookup: CDR1 SGHRS, CDR2 YFSETQ. V lost 2 bases and J 4 bases, leaving 13 bases between the germline ends. The CDR3 extends over 15 amino acids. CDR3 nucleotide sequence: TGCGCCAGCAGCTTTGGGGCGGCTACATACAATGAGCAGTTCTTC. It encodes CASSFGAATYNEQFF.

The rearrangement joins TRBV9 to TRBJ2-5, with TRBD2 matching over 10 bases. The germline CDR1 and CDR2 sequences are SGDLS and YYNGEE. V shed 2 bases, J shed 1 base, and the junction held 17 bases outside the gene matches. The CDR3 has 20 residues. CDR3 sequence reads: CASSVRAPSGSPNAQETQYF. CDR3 coding DNA: TGTGCCAGCAGCGTCCGGGCCCCTAGCGGGAGTCCTAATGCCCAAGAGACCCAGTACTTC. The variable domain in full, with the rest retrieved from reference TRBV9 and TRBJ2-5, is DSGVTQTPKHLITATGQRVTLRCSPRSGDLSVYWYQQSLDQGLQFLIQYYNGEERAKGNILERFSAQQFPDLHSELNLSSLELGDSALYFCASSVRAPSGSPNAQETQYFGPGTRLLVL.

V usage is TRBV5-1 and J usage is TRBJ2-1; 7 positions agree with TRBD1. Unmatched junction bases numbered 9, after V lost 4 bases and J lost 2 bases. This CDR3 spans 16 amino acids. Germline CDR1 SGHRS, CDR2 YFSETQ. The CDR3 here is CASSARQGRTYNEQFF. The CDR3 coding sequence is TGCGCCAGCAGCGCGCGACAGGGCCGAACCTACAATGAGCAGTTCTTC.

The V gene is TRBV4-2, the J gene TRBJ2-2; perhaps TRBD2 as D (6 bases). CDR1 is LGHNA and CDR2 is YNFKEQ in the germline V gene. This CDR3 is built from 15 residues. V lost 4 bases and J 7 bases, leaving 16 bases between the germline ends. Here the CDR3 reads CASSLRGEAGGELFF. The CDR3 coding sequence is TGTGCCAGCAGCCTCCGAGGGGAGGCGGGCGGGGAGCTGTTTTTT.

The CDR3 DNA reads TGTGCCAGCAGCAAGCAGCGGGTGTACACAGATACGCAGTATTTT. Protein product: CASSKQRVYTDTQYF. This chain links TRBV9 with TRBJ2-3, with D tentatively TRBD2 (6 bases). The V gene's germline CDR1 is SGDLS and CDR2 YYNGEE. V was pared by 4 bases and J by 2 bases, with 14 bases between. This CDR3 spans 15 amino acids.

This clone was picked up one time. The V call is TRBV2, the J call TRBJ2-7; 8 bases line up with TRBD2. Germline lookup yields CDR1 SNHLY and CDR2 FYNNEI. The CDR3 loop spans 14 amino acids. V was clipped by 4 bases and J by 2 bases; unmatched bases: 4. Written as DNA, the CDR3 is TGTGCCAGCAGTGTCCTAGCGGGTACCTACGAGCAGTACTTC. Protein: CASSVLAGTYEQYF.

J is TRBJ2-3 and V is TRBV5-1; D is undetermined. The CDR3 is made up of 14 amino acids. Per the germline V gene, CDR1 is SGHRS and CDR2 is YFSETQ. V was cut by 0 bases and J by 4 bases, with 9 bases left in between. The chain's CDR3 is CASSLAGWADTQYF. DNA for the CDR3: TGCGCCAGCAGCTTGGCAGGTTGGGCAGATACGCAGTATTTT. The whole variable domain, filled in from reference TRBV5-1 and TRBJ2-3, reads KAGVTQTPRYLIKTRGQQVTLSCSPISGHRSVSWYQQTPGQGLQFLFEYFSETQRNKGNFPGRFSGRQFSNSRSEMNVSTLELGDSALYLCASSLAGWADTQYFGPGTRLTVL.

This rearrangement joins TRBV28 to TRBJ2-1; D might be TRBD1 (6 bases). V dropped 6 bases and J dropped 3 bases, with 18 bases sitting between them. Germline V gene data show CDR1 as MDHEN and CDR2 as SYDVKM. The CDR3 totals 16 residues. The CDR3 nucleotides read TGTGCCAGCAGCACCACTGGTCAGGGGTACTACAATGAGCAGTTCTTC. This codes for CASSTTGQGYYNEQFF.

The chain joins TRBV6-6 to TRBJ2-5, with 8 bases that match TRBD1. Trimming removed 6 bases from V and 5 bases from J; junction bases left unmatched: 8. Per germline, CDR1 MNHNY and CDR2 SVGAGI (reference sequence). This CDR3 has 14 residues. The CDR3 spells CASSPAGGGETQYF. The CDR3 DNA is TGTGCCAGCAGCCCTGCAGGGGGCGGCGAGACCCAGTACTTC.

This rearrangement joins TRBV28 to TRBJ2-1; 7 bases fit TRBD1. The CDR3 is made up of 15 amino acids. Germline V gives CDR1 MDHEN, CDR2 SYDVKM. V dropped 3 bases and J dropped 9; count of bases not matched to a gene: 11. The CDR3 here is CASSFRQGLPGEQFF. CDR3 DNA sequence: TGTGCCAGCAGTTTTCGACAGGGCCTCCCGGGTGAGCAGTTCTTC.

The CDR3 region is CASRTGREGLSEQYF. The CDR3 DNA follows: TGTGCCAGCAGGACTGGGCGGGAGGGCCTCAGCGAGCAGTACTTC. V is TRBV6-5 and J is TRBJ2-7, with 9 bases matching TRBD2. The CDR3 is 15 amino acids. CDR1 and CDR2 (germline): MNHEY, SVGAGI. The junction had 12 bases not matched to a gene; V was cut back by 6 bases and J by 6 bases.

The gene calls are TRBV19 and TRBJ1-5; weak D call: TRBD1 (6 bases). V shed 5 bases and J shed 9 bases, with 17 bases lying between them. CDR1 and CDR2 (germline): LNHDA, SQIVND (reference sequence). This CDR3 region has 14 residues. CDR3 sequence (DNA): TGTGCCAGTAGTCTCCCGGCAGGGGAACCGCCCCAGCATTTT. Its translation is CASSLPAGEPPQHF.

V and J are TRBV23-1 and TRBJ1-2, with D possibly TRBD1 on 5 matching bases. Being an ORF, TRBV23-1 has a function that is uncertain. Trimming stripped 0 bases from V and 6 bases from J, with 17 bases between. The CDR3 consists of 16 residues. The CDR3 DNA follows: TGCGCCAGCAGTCAATCGATCCTGCGGGACTATCATGGCTACACCTTC. Translated: CASSQSILRDYHGYTF.

The chain has TRBV15 and TRBJ2-7; no clear D gene. The CDR3 extends over 13 amino acids. The V gene's germline CDR1 is LNHNV and CDR2 YYDKDF (reference sequence). V was cut by 1 base and J by 1 base, with 5 bases left in between. This chain's CDR3 is CATSRGRSYEQYF. The CDR3 DNA reads TGTGCCACCAGCAGAGGCAGGTCCTACGAGCAGTACTTC.

This clone was recorded once. The chain joins TRBV28 to TRBJ2-7; D is possibly TRBD2 (6 bases). The CDR3 is 15 amino acids. V was pared by 6 bases and J by 3 bases, with 18 bases between. Per germline, CDR1 MDHEN and CDR2 SYDVKM. The CDR3 bases are TGTGCCAGCAGAAATCAACTCACGGGGGACTACGAGCAGTACTTC. Translating gives CASRNQLTGDYEQYF.

The chain has TRBV29-1 and TRBJ2-1; D ambiguous. V gave up 6 bases and J gave up 9 bases, with 9 bases separating them. Germline V CDR1 and CDR2: SQVTM, ANQGSEA. The CDR3 covers 10 residues. This CDR3 reads CSVLRSEQFF. As DNA, the CDR3 is TGCAGCGTCCTGAGAAGTGAGCAGTTCTTC.

This rearrangement joins TRBV7-8 to TRBJ2-3; weak D call: TRBD1 (6 bases). This CDR3 is built from 15 residues. The germline V gene encodes CDR1 SGHVS and CDR2 FQNEAQ. Trimming took off 1 base at V and 1 base at J, with 9 bases between the two ends. CDR3 sequence (DNA): TGTGCCAGCAGCTTAGGGGGGCAGGGCACAGATACGCAGTATTTT. Translated, it gives CASSLGGQGTDTQYF.

The DNA for the CDR3 is TGTGCCATCAGCGATAATACAGCGGCCCAGTACTTC. Encoded protein: CAISDNTAAQYF. V and J are TRBV10-3 and TRBJ2-5; perhaps TRBD2 as D (5 bases). The length of the CDR3 is 12 residues. Germline V CDR1 and CDR2: ENHRY, SYGVKD. V was shortened by 6 bases and J by 9 bases, with 14 bases between the two germline ends.

V gene TRBV5-1 combines with J gene TRBJ2-1; D uncertain. In germline, CDR1 is SGHRS, CDR2 YFSETQ. This CDR3 is 11 amino acids long. V lost 4 bases to trimming and J lost 10 bases, with 9 bases between them. The CDR3 protein is CASSNSPEQFF. CDR3 DNA sequence: TGCGCCAGCAGCAATAGCCCAGAGCAGTTCTTC.

This clone showed up just once. The V and J genes are TRBV6-5 and TRBJ1-2, with D possibly being TRBD1 (6 bases). The length of the CDR3 is 15 residues. In germline, CDR1 is MNHEY, CDR2 SVGAGI. V shed 6 bases and J shed 4 bases, with 18 bases lying between them. The CDR3 sequence is CASRQEQGRFYGYTF. The DNA of the CDR3 is TGTGCCAGCAGACAAGAACAGGGTCGGTTCTATGGCTACACCTTC.

V usage is TRBV28 and J usage is TRBJ2-7; D remains unclear. The CDR3 consists of 14 residues. In germline, CDR1 is MDHEN, CDR2 SYDVKM. Trimming shortened V by 3 bases and J by 2 bases, and 11 bases separated the two germline ends. CDR3 sequence: CASSFRLVTYEQYF. Written as DNA, the CDR3 is TGTGCCAGCAGTTTTCGACTGGTAACCTACGAGCAGTACTTC.

The V and J genes are TRBV19 and TRBJ2-1; weak D call: TRBD2 (6 bases). The CDR3 consists of 17 residues. V gave up 5 bases and J gave up 4 bases, with 21 bases separating them. The V gene's germline CDR1 is LNHDA and CDR2 SQIVND (reference sequence). Written as DNA, the CDR3 is TGTGCCAGTAGTCGCTCGCAACCGGGACTGATGTACAATGAGCAGTTCTTC. Protein: CASSRSQPGLMYNEQFF.

Comment on this clone: The junction does not match germline at one end; this may be a read error. The chain carries TRBV19 and TRBJ2-2; possible D gene TRBD2, 6 bases. Per the germline V gene, CDR1 is LNHDA and CDR2 is SQIVND (reference sequence). The CDR3 runs to 14 residues. The CDR3 region is CASRPLANNGELFF. The CDR3, as DNA: TGTGCCAGTAGGCCACTAGCTAACAACGGGGAGCTGTTTTTT.

The V call is TRBV29-1, the J call TRBJ1-1, with 7 bases identical to TRBD1. From germline, CDR1 is SQVTM and CDR2 ANQGSEA. The trim removed 7 bases at V and 5 bases at J, leaving 10 bases unmatched. This CDR3 spans 13 amino acids. Here the CDR3 DNA reads TGCAGCGGGGGGAGAGACAGGGTAACTGAAGCTTTCTTT. This encodes CSGGRDRVTEAFF.

The chain combines TRBV27 with TRBJ2-2; D remains ambiguous. Germline V gene sequence: CDR1 MNHEY, CDR2 SMNVEV (reference sequence). V lost 2 bases and J lost 0, with 7 bases in between. The CDR3 is 15 residues long. The CDR3: CASSLRLANTGELFF. In DNA form, the CDR3 reads TGTGCCAGCAGTTTAAGGCTAGCGAACACCGGGGAGCTGTTTTTT.